Here is one T cell receptor (beta chain) with its context. The antigen is unknown. This specimen comes from a study of beta chain features in type 1 diabetes. Study-wide background: Patients were similar to healthy donors in age and gender (as well as in cell yields). Study-level results: Among all four CD4+ subsets, Type 1 diabetes patients had TCRB CDR3s that were moderately but significantly shorter. For patients, the naive, central memory and Treg TCRB repertoires appeared more alike than for healthy donors. The VDJ junctions of type 1 diabetes patients carried fewer insertions and more deletions.

Every participating donor gave one draw, a heparinised blood sample averaging about 120 mL. Expressed TCRB transcripts were sequenced because the isolated RNA had all been reverse transcribed beforehand. Repertoires were generated with immunoSEQ multiplex PCR, while TCRdb's copy carries only in-frame clones and drops some. The sample has fewer than 300,000 clones; roughly 22% are singletons. V lost 4 bases, J lost 8 bases, and 10 bases stayed unmatched. CDR1 is SGHRS, CDR2 YFSETQ, per germline. This CDR3 contains 15 residues. The sequencing input was naive CD4+ T cells from blood. The chain carries TRBV5-1 and TRBJ2-1; 9 bases map to TRBD1. The source of this sequence is a woman in her thirties or forties with type 1 diabetes. In DNA form, the CDR3 reads TGCGCCAGCAGCAGGGACAGGGTTATCGCCGATGAGCAGTTCTTC. Residues: CASSRDRVIADEQFF. Full variable domain (missing parts from reference TRBV5-1 and TRBJ2-1): KAGVTQTPRYLIKTRGQQVTLSCSPISGHRSVSWYQQTPGQGLQFLFEYFSETQRNKGNFPGRFSGRQFSNSRSEMNVSTLELGDSALYLCASSRDRVIADEQFFGPGTRLTVL.